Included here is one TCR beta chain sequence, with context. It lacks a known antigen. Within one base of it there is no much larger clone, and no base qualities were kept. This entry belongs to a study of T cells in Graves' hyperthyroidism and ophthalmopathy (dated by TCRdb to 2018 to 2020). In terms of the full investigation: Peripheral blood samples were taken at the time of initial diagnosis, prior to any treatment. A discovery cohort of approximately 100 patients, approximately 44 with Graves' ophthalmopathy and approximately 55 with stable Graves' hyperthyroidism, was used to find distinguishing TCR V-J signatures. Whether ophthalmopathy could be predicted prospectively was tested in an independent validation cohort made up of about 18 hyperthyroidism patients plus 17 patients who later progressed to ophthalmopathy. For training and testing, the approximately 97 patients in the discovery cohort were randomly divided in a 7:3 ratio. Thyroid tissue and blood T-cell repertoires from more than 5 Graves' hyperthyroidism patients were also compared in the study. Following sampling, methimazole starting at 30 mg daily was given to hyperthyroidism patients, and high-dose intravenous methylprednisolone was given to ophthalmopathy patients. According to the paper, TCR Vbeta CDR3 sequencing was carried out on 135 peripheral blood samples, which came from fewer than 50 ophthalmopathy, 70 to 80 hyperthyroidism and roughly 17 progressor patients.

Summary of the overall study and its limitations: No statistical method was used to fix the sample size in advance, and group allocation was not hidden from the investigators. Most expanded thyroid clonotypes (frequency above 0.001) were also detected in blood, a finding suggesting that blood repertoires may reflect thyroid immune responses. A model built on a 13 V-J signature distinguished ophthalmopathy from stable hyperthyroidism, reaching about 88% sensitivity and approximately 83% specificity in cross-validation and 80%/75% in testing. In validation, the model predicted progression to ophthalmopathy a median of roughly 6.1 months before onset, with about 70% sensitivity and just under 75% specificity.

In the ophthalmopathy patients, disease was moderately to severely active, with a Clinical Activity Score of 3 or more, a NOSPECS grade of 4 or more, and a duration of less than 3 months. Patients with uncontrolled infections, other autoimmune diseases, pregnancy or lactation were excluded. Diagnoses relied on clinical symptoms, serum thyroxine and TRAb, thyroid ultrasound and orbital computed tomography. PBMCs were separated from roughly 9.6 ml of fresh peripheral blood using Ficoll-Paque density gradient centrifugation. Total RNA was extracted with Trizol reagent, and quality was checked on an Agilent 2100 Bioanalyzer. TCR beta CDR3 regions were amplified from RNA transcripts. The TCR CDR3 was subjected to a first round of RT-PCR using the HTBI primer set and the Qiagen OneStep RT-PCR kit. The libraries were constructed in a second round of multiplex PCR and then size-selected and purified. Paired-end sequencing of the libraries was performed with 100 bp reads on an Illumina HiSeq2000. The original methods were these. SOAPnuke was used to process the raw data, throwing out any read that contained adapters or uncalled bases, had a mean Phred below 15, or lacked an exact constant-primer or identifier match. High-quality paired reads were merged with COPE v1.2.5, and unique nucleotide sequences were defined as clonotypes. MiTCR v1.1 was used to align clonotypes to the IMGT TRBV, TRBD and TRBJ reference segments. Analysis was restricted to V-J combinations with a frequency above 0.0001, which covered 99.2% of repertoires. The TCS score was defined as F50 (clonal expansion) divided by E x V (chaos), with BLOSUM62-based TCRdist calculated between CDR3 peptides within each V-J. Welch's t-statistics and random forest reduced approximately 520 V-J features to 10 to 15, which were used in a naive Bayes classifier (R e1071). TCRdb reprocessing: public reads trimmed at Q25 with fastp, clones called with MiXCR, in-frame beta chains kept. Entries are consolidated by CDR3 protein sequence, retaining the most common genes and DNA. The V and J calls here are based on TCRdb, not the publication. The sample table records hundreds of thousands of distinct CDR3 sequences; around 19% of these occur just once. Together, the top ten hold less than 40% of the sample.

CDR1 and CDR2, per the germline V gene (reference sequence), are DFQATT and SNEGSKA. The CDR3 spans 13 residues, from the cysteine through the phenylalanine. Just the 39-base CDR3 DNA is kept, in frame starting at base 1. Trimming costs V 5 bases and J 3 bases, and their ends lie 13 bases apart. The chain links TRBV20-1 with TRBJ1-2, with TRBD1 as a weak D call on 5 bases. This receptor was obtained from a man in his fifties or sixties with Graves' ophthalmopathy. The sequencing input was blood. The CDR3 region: CSAGTGAYYGYTF. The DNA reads TGCAGTGCTGGTACAGGAGCTTACTATGGCTACACCTTC.